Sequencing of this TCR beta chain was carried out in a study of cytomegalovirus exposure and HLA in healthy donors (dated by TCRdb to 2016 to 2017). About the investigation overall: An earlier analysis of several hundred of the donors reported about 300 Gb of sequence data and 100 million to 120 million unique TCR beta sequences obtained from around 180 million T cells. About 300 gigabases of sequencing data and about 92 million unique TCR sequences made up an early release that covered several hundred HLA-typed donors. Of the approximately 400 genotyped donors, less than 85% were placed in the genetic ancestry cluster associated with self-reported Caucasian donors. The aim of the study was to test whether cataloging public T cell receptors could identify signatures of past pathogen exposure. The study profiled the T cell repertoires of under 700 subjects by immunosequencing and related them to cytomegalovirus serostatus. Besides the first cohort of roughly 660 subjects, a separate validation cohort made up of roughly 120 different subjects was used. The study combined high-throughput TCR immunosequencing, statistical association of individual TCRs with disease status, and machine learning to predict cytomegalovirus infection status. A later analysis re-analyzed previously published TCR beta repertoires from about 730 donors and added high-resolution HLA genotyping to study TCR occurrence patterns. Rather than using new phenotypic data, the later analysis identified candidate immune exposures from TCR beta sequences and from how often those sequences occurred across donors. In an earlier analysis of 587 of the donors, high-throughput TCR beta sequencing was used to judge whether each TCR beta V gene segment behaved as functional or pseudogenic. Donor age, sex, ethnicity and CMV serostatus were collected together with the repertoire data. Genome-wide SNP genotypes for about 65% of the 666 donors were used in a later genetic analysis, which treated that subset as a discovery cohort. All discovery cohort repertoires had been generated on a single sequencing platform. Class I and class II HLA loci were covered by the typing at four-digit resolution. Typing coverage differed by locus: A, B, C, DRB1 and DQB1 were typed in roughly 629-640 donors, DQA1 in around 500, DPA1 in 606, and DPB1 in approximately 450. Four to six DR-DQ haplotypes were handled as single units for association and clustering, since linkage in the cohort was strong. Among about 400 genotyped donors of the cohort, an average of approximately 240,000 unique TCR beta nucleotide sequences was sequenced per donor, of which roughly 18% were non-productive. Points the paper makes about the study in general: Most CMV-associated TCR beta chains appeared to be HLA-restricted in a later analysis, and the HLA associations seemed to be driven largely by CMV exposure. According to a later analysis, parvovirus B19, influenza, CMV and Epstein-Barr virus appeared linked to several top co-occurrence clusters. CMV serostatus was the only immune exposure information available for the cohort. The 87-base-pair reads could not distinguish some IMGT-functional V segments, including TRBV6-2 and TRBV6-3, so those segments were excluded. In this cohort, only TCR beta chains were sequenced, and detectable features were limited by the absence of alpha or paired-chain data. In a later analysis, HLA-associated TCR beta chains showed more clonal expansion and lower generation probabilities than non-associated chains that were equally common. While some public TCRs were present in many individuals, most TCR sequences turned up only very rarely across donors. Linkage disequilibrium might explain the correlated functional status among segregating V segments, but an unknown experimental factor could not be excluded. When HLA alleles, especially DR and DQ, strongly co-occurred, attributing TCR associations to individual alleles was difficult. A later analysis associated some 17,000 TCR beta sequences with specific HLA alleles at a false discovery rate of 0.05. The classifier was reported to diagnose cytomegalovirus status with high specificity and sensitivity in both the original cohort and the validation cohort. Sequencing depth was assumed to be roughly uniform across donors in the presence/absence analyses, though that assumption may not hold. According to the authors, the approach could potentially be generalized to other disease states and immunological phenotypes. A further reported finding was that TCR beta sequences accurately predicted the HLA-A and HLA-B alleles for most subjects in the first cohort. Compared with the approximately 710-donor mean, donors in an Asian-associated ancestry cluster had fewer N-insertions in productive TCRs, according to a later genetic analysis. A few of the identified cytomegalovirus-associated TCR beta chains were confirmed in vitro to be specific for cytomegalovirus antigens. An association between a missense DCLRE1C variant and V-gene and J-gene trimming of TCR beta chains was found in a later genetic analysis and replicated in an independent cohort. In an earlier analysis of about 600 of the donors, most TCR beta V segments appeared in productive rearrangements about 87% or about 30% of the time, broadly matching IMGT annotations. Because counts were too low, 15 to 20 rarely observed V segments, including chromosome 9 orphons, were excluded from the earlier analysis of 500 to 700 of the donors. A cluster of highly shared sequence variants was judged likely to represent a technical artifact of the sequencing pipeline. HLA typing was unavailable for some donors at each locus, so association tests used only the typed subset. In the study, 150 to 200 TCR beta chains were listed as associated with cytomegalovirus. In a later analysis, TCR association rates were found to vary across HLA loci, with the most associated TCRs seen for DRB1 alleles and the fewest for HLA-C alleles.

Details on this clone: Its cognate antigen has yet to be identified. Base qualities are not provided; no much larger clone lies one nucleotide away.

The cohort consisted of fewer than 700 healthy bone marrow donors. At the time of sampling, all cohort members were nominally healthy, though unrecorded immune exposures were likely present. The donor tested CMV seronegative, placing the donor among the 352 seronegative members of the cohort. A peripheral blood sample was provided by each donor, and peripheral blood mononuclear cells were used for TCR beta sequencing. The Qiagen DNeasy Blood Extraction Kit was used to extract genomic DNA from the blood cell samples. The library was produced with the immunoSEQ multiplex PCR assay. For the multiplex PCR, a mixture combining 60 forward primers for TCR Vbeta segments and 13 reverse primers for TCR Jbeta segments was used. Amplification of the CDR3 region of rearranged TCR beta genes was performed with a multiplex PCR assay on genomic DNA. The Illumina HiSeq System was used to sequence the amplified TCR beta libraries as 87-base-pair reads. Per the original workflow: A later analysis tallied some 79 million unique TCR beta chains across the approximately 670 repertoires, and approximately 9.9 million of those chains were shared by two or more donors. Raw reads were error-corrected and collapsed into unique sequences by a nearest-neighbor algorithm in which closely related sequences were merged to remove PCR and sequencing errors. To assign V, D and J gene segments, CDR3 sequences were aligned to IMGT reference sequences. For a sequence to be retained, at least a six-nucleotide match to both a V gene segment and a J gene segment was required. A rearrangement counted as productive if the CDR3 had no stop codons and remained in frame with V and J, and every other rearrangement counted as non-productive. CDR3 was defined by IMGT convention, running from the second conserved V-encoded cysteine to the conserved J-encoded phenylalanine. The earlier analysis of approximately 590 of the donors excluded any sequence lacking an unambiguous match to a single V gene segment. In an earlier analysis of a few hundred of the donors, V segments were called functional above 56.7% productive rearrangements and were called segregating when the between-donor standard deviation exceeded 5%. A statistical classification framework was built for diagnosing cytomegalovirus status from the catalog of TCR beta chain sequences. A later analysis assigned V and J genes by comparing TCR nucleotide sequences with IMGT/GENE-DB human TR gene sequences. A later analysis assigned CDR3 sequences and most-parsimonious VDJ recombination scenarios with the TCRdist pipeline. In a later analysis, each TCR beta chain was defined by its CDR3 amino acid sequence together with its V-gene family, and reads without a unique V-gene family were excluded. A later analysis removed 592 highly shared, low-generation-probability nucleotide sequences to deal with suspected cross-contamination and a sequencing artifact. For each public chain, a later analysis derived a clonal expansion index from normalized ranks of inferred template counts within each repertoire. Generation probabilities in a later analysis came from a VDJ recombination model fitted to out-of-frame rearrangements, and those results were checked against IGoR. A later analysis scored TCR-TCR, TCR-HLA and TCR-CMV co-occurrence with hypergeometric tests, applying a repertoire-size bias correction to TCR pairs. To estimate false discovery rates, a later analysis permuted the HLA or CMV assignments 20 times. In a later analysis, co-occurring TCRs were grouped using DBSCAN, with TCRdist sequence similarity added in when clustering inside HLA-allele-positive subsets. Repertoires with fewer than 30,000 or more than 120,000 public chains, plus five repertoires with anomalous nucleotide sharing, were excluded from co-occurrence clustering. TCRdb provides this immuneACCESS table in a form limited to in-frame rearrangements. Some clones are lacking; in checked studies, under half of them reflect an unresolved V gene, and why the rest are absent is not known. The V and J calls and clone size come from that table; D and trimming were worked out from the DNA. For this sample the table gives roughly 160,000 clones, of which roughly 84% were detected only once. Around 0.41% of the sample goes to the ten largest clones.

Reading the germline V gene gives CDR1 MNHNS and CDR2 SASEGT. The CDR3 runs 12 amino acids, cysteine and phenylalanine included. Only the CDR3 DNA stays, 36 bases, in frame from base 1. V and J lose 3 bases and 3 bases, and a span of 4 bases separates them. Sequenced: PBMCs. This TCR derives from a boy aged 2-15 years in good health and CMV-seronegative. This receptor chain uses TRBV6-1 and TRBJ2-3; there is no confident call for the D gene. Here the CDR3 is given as CASSDGTDTQYF. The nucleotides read TGTGCCAGCAGTGACGGGACAGATACGCAGTATTTT.